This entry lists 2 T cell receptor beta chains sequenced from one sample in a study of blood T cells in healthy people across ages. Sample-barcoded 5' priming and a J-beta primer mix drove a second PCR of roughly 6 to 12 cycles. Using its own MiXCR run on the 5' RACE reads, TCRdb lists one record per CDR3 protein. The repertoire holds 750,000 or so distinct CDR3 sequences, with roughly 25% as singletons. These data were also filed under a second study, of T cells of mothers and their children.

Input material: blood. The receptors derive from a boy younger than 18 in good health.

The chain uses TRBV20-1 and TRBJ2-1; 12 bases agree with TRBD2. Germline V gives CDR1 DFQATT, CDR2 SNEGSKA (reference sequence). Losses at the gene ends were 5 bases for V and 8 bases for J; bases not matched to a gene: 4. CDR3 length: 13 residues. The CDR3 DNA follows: TGCAGTGCTCGACTAGCGGGAGCGTATGAGCAGTTCTTC. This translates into CSARLAGAYEQFF.

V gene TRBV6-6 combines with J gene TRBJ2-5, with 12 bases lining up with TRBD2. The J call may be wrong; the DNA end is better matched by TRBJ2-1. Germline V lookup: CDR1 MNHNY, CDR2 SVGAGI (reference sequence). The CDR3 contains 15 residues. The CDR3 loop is CASSWTSGVGNEQFF. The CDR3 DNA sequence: TGTGCCAGCAGTTGGACTAGCGGGGTAGGGAATGAGCAGTTCTTC.